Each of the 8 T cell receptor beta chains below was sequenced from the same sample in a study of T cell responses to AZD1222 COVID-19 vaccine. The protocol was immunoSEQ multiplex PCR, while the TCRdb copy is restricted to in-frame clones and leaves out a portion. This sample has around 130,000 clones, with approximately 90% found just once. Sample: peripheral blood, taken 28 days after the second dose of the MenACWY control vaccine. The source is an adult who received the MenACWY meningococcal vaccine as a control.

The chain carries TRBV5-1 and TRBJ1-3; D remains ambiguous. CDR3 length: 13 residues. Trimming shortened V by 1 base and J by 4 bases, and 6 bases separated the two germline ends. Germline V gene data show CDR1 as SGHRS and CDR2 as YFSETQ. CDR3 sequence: CASSLSRGNTIYF. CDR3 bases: TGCGCCAGCAGCTTGTCTAGGGGAAACACCATATATTTT.

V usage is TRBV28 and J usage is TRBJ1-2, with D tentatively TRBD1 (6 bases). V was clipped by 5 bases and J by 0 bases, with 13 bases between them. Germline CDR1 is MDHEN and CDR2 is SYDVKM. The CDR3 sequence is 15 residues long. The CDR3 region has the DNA TGTGCCAGCAGTCTCCAGGACAGCCCTAACTATGGCTACACCTTC. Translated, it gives CASSLQDSPNYGYTF.

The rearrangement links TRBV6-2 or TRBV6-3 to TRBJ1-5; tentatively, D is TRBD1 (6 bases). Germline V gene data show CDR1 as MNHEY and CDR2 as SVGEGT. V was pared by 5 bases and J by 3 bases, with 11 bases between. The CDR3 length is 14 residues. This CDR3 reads CASSTGRYNQPQHF. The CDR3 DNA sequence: TGTGCCAGCAGTACAGGGAGATACAATCAGCCCCAGCATTTT.

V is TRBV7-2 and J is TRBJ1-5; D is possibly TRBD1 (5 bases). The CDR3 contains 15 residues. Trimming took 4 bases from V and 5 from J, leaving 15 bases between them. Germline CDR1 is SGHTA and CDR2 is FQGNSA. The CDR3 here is CASSSLAQDHQPQHF. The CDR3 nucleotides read TGTGCCAGCAGCTCCCTGGCACAGGATCATCAGCCCCAGCATTTT.

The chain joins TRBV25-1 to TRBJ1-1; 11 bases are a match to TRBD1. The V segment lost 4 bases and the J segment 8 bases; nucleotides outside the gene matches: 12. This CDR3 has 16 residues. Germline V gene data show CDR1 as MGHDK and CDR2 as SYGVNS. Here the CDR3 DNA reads TGTGCCAGCAGTGGAGCCGGGACAGGGGGACCCATGGAAGCTTTCTTT. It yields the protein CASSGAGTGGPMEAFF.

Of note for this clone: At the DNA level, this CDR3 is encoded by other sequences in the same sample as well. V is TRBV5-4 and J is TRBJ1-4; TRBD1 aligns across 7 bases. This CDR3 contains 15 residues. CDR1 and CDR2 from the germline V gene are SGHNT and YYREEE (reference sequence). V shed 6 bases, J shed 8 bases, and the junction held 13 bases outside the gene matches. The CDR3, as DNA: TGTGCCAGCACCCGGCGAGGTACAGGGGAAGAAAAACTGTTTTTT. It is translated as CASTRRGTGEEKLFF.

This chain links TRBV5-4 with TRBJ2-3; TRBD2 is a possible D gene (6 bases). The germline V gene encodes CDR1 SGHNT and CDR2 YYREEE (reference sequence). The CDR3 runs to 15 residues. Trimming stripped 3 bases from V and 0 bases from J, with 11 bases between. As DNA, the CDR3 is TGTGCCAGCAGCTCCCGGGACTCGAGCACAGATACGCAGTATTTT. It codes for CASSSRDSSTDTQYF.

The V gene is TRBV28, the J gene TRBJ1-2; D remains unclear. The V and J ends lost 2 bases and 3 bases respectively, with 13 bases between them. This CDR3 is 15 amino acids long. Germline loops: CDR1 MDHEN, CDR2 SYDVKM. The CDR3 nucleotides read TGTGCCAGCAGTTTACAGGCCTCACCGGACTATGGCTACACCTTC. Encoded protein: CASSLQASPDYGYTF.